The 20 T cell receptor beta chains presented below share a single source sample, sequenced in a study of Ad26.COV2.S vaccination and SARS-CoV-2 variants. Measured with immunoSEQ multiplex PCR; TCRdb has only the in-frame clones, and not every one. In the table there are roughly 92,000 clones, roughly 84% of which are singletons. This specimen consisted of peripheral blood, obtained after recovery from COVID-19. These receptors originate from a human donor who had recovered from COVID-19.

The rearrangement joins TRBV5-5 to TRBJ1-2; D gene uncertain. The CDR3 sequence is 14 residues long. Germline V gives CDR1 SGHKS, CDR2 YYEKEE (reference sequence). V was cut by 2 bases and J by 0 bases, with 8 bases left in between. CDR3 DNA: TGTGCCAGCAGCTTTATTAGCGCTAACTATGGCTACACCTTC. It encodes CASSFISANYGYTF. The complete variable domain, with remaining parts taken from reference TRBV5-5 and TRBJ1-2, reads DAGVTQSPTHLIKTRGQQVTLRCSPISGHKSVSWYQQVLGQGPQFIFQYYEKEERGRGNFPDRFSARQFPNYSSELNVNALLLGDSALYLCASSFISANYGYTFGSGTRLTVV.

This rearrangement joins TRBV6-2 or TRBV6-3 to TRBJ1-1; 7 positions agree with TRBD1. Trimming removed 5 bases from V and 4 bases from J; junction bases left unmatched: 10. Germline values: CDR1 MNHEY, CDR2 SVGEGT. The CDR3 is 15 residues long. In nucleotides, the CDR3 is TGTGCCAGCAGTCTACGACAGGGTGGAGGCACTGAAGCTTTCTTT. It yields the protein CASSLRQGGGTEAFF.

The chain recombines TRBV5-6 with TRBJ1-4; TRBD1 is a possible D gene (5 bases). The germline gives CDR1 SGHDT, CDR2 YYEEEE. The CDR3 consists of 15 residues. V lost 4 bases and J 3 bases, leaving 13 bases between the germline ends. The CDR3 loop reads CASSDAMGANEKLFF. The CDR3 DNA reads TGTGCCAGCAGCGATGCAATGGGGGCTAATGAAAAACTGTTTTTT.

The chain recombines TRBV19 with TRBJ1-2, with 10 bases lining up with TRBD1. Per germline, CDR1 LNHDA and CDR2 SQIVND (reference sequence). V lost 6 bases to trimming and J lost 3 bases; unmatched junction nucleotides: 4. The CDR3 loop spans 14 amino acids. The CDR3: CASSPGQGDYGYTF. CDR3 nucleotide sequence: TGTGCCAGTAGCCCAGGACAGGGGGACTATGGCTACACCTTC. Complete variable domain (other parts from reference TRBV19 and TRBJ1-2): DGGITQSPKYLFRKEGQNVTLSCEQNLNHDAMYWYRQDPGQGLRLIYYSQIVNDFQKGDIAEGYSVSREKKESFPLTVTSAQKNPTAFYLCASSPGQGDYGYTFGSGTRLTVV.

The chain recombines TRBV25-1 with TRBJ1-4; D perhaps matches TRBD1 (6 bases). The CDR3 is made up of 13 amino acids. The germline V and J ends were trimmed by 5 bases and 8 bases, with 12 bases remaining between them. Germline-derived CDR1 and CDR2 are MGHDK and SYGVNS. This CDR3 reads CASSLGAREKLFF. The CDR3 nucleotides read TGTGCCAGCAGTTTGGGGGCACGAGAAAAACTGTTTTTT.

A note on this clone: The sample has other DNA sequences that encode this CDR3 too. V gene TRBV18 combines with J gene TRBJ2-3, with no clear D. Trimming stripped 6 bases from V and 3 bases from J, with 10 bases between. The CDR3 loop spans 13 amino acids. Germline values: CDR1 KGHSH, CDR2 LQKENI. This CDR3 reads CASSPSITDTQYF. CDR3 in DNA: TGTGCCAGCTCGCCAAGTATTACAGATACGCAGTATTTT.

This rearrangement joins TRBV5-1 to TRBJ2-3, with D maybe TRBD2 (5 bases). Trimming removed 0 bases at V and 5 bases at J, with 16 bases between. The CDR3 is made up of 16 amino acids. Per the germline V gene, CDR1 is SGHRS and CDR2 is YFSETQ. CDR3 sequence reads: CASSLDLALPGDTQYF. Here the CDR3 DNA reads TGCGCCAGCAGCTTGGATCTAGCACTGCCGGGAGATACGCAGTATTTT.

The chain links TRBV18 to TRBJ1-1; D may be TRBD1 (6 bases). With 6 bases removed from V and 2 bases from J, the gap between germline ends came to 16 bases. The CDR3 spans 15 residues. Per germline, CDR1 KGHSH and CDR2 LQKENI. CDR3 amino acids: CASSRSTGGNTEAFF. Written as DNA, the CDR3 is TGTGCCAGCTCTCGCTCGACAGGAGGAAACACTGAAGCTTTCTTT.

The chain links TRBV7-9 to TRBJ2-7; TRBD1 agrees at 11 bases. The germline V gene has CDR1 SEHNR and CDR2 FQNEAQ (reference sequence). V shed 5 bases, J shed 5 bases, and the junction held 8 bases outside the gene matches. This CDR3 spans 15 amino acids. DNA of the CDR3: TGTGCCAGCAGCCCTTCACGGACAGGGGGCAACGAGCAGTACTTC. Its protein product is CASSPSRTGGNEQYF.

The chain couples TRBV29-1 to TRBJ2-7; 10 positions agree with TRBD1. This CDR3 region has 15 residues. Germline V gives CDR1 SQVTM, CDR2 ANQGSEA. Trimming at V came to 5 bases and at J to 3 bases, leaving 10 bases not matched to a gene. The CDR3 here is CSVCTGTGDLYEQYF. CDR3 coding DNA: TGCAGCGTTTGTACCGGGACAGGGGACCTCTACGAGCAGTACTTC.

The V call is TRBV7-3, the J call TRBJ2-2; 9 nucleotides match TRBD2. Germline V gene sequence: CDR1 SGHTA, CDR2 FQGTGA. The V and J ends lost 5 bases and 0 bases, in that order; junction bases with no gene match: 4. The CDR3 contains 16 residues. CDR3 sequence: CASSPIAGANTGELFF. DNA for the CDR3: TGTGCCAGCAGCCCTATAGCGGGAGCGAACACCGGGGAGCTGTTTTTT.

This chain joins TRBV28 and TRBJ1-6; D may be TRBD1 (6 bases). V was trimmed by 6 bases and J by 2 bases, leaving 20 bases between them. Germline-derived CDR1 and CDR2 are MDHEN and SYDVKM. The CDR3 sequence is 18 residues long. The CDR3 reads CASRWWQGLVTYNSPLHF. In nucleotides, the CDR3 is TGTGCCAGCAGATGGTGGCAGGGGTTAGTAACCTATAATTCACCCCTCCACTTT.

The chain recombines TRBV20-1 with TRBJ1-5; D is uncertain. Germline CDR1 reads DFQATT; CDR2 reads SNEGSKA (reference sequence). The CDR3 consists of 15 residues. Trimming shortened V by 3 bases and J by 5 bases, and 17 bases separated the two germline ends. CDR3 loop: CSASSPAERDQPQHF. DNA of the CDR3: TGCAGTGCTAGTAGCCCAGCCGAAAGGGATCAGCCCCAGCATTTT.

This clone was observed a few times. This chain links TRBV3-1 (or the pseudogene TRBV3-2) with TRBJ1-1; D perhaps matches TRBD1 (6 bases). The CDR3 spans 13 residues. Germline V gene data show CDR1 as LGHDT and CDR2 as YNNKEL (reference sequence). V lost 5 bases and J 5 bases, leaving 12 bases between the germline ends. The CDR3 loop reads CASSSTRGTEAFF. The CDR3, as DNA: TGTGCCAGCAGCTCGACCAGGGGTACTGAAGCTTTCTTT.

The V and J genes are TRBV5-5 and TRBJ2-7; perhaps TRBD1 as D (6 bases). The CDR3 has 14 residues. Trimming shortened V by 0 bases and J by 2 bases, and 9 bases separated the two germline ends. From germline, CDR1 is SGHKS and CDR2 YYEKEE (reference sequence). The chain's CDR3 is CASSLVQGTYEQYF. The CDR3 coding sequence is TGTGCCAGCAGCTTGGTACAGGGAACCTACGAGCAGTACTTC.

The chain recombines TRBV2 with TRBJ1-2; no clear D gene. Trimming removed 8 bases at V and 7 bases at J, with 17 bases between. This CDR3 spans 13 amino acids. Germline loops: CDR1 SNHLY, CDR2 FYNNEI. CDR3: CASEAGVKGGYTF. The CDR3 DNA sequence: TGTGCCAGCGAGGCGGGCGTTAAGGGTGGCTACACCTTC.

This rearrangement joins TRBV6-4 to TRBJ2-2; 7 positions match TRBD2. The length of the CDR3 is 15 residues. Germline trimming cut 6 bases from V and 7 bases from J; bases unmatched to any gene: 11. Germline CDR1 reads MRHNA; CDR2 reads SNTAGT. CDR3: CASSPTTSGGGELFF. The CDR3 nucleotides read TGTGCCAGCAGCCCGACTACGTCGGGGGGCGGGGAGCTGTTTTTT.

This clone was seen only a few times. The chain combines TRBV5-6 with TRBJ2-2; D not resolved. Trimming left V 1 base short and J 0 bases short, with 1 base between. This CDR3 spans 13 amino acids. Germline assignment: CDR1 SGHDT and CDR2 YYEEEE. CDR3 bases: TGTGCCAGCAGCTTGCCGAACACCGGGGAGCTGTTTTTT. Translating gives CASSLPNTGELFF.

The DNA for the CDR3 is TGTGCCAGCCGCGGAACAGGGAGAAACACTGAAGCTTTCTTT. This sequence encodes CASRGTGRNTEAFF. This chain joins TRBV6-5 and TRBJ1-1, with D possibly TRBD1 on 6 matching bases. With 8 bases removed from V and 2 bases from J, the gap between germline ends came to 15 bases. Germline assignment: CDR1 MNHEY and CDR2 SVGAGI. This CDR3 comprises 14 residues.

This chain links TRBV3-1 (or the pseudogene TRBV3-2) with TRBJ1-6, with D possibly being TRBD1 (6 bases). The CDR3 totals 14 residues. V was pared by 1 base and J by 9 bases, with 10 bases between. The germline CDR1 and CDR2 sequences are LGHDT and YNNKEL (reference sequence). The CDR3: CASSQAGHLSPLHF. The CDR3 DNA reads as TGTGCCAGCAGCCAAGCGGGACATCTTTCACCCCTCCACTTT.